These T cell receptor beta chains were read from a single sample in a study of T-cell reconstitution after alpha-beta-depleted transplantation in children. A single record per CDR3 protein comes from TCRdb applying MiXCR to the PCR reads. This table holds hundreds of thousands of distinct CDR3 sequences, 7.5% to 9.5% found once. Sequenced material: PBMCs, mostly from graft donor cells, taken 360 days after TCRalphabeta/CD19-depleted stem cell transplant. The source is a male patient aged 2-10 years who had a stem cell transplant for acute myeloid leukemia, so the T cells may come from the graft donor. Both conserved end residues are part of each CDR3. The D gene is left open where the match is weak. The size entry is marked missing in some rows and otherwise reads once, few, many or a size class.

D | size | J | V | DNA | CDR3
- | few | TRBJ2-5 | TRBV20-1 | TGCAGTGCTCCCTCCGAAGAAGAGACCCAGTACTTC | CSAPSEEETQYF
- | many | TRBJ2-1 | TRBV4-3 | TGCGCCAGCAGCCAAGGACAGCTAACCTACAATGAGCAGTTCTTC | CASSQGQLTYNEQFF
TRBD1 | many | TRBJ2-3 | TRBV6-5 | TGTGCCAGCAGTTACTCTTCCGACAGGGCCCTCACAGATACGCAGTATTTT | CASSYSSDRALTDTQYF
- | many | TRBJ2-1 | TRBV5-1 | TGCGCCAGCAGCTTTCGAGCGTCCTCCTACAATGAGCAGTTCTTC | CASSFRASSYNEQFF
- | many | TRBJ1-1 | TRBV5-1 | TGCGCCAGCAGCCGCCAAGGGTCGGTGGTTCCTGAAGCTTTCTTT | CASSRQGSVVPEAFF
- | many | TRBJ1-2 | TRBV5-1 | TGCGCCAGCACCGTCCGACCCACGGCGGGCTATGGCTACACCTTC | CASTVRPTAGYGYTF
- | - | TRBJ1-1 | TRBV6-2/TRBV6-3 | TGTGCCAGCAGTGGCCCGGGACGAAAGATCACTGAAGCTTTCTTT | CASSGPGRKITEAFF
TRBD2 | few | TRBJ2-1 | TRBV4-3 | TGCGCCAGCAGCCAAGCAAACCTCCTAGCGGGAGTCAATGAGCAGTTCTTC | CASSQANLLAGVNEQFF
TRBD2 | many | TRBJ2-7 | TRBV20-1 | TGCAGTGCGAGCACTAGCGGGAGTGCCGAGCAGTACTTC | CSASTSGSAEQYF
- | - | TRBJ1-2 | TRBV12-3/TRBV12-4 | TGTGCCAGCAGGGGGACGGTCAAAGGCTATGGCTACACCTTC | CASRGTVKGYGYTF
- | - | TRBJ2-2 | TRBV2 | TGTGCCAGCAGTGGGCGTGGGGCGAACACCGGGGAGCTGTTTTTT | CASSGRGANTGELFF
TRBD2 | - | TRBJ2-7 | TRBV7-6 | TGTGCCAGCAGCCCAGCGGGAAGAAGCTACGAGCAGTACTTC | CASSPAGRSYEQYF
- | few | TRBJ2-4 | TRBV20-1 | TGCAGTGCTAGTGGGGACCCTGGAGGGCAAAACATTCAGTACTTC | CSASGDPGGQNIQYF
- | few | TRBJ1-1 | TRBV5-1 | TGCGCCAGCAGCTTGTCATTGGGGAGCACTGAAGCTTTCTTT | CASSLSLGSTEAFF
TRBD2 | - | TRBJ2-1 | TRBV2 | TGTGCCAGCAGTCCGGGTCTAGCGGGGGGGATCAATGAGCAGTTCTTC | CASSPGLAGGINEQFF
- | many | TRBJ2-7 | TRBV20-1 | TGCAGTGCTAGAGAGGGGACAATCCACGAGCAGTACTTC | CSAREGTIHEQYF
- | few | TRBJ1-2 | TRBV29-1 | TGCAGCGTTGAAGATCCGGACAGCTATGGCTACACCTTC | CSVEDPDSYGYTF
TRBD1 | few | TRBJ2-7 | TRBV18 | TGTGCCAGCTCACCAGTAGAGGGGGCGACCTACGAGCAGTACTTC | CASSPVEGATYEQYF
TRBD1 | few | TRBJ2-2 | TRBV12-3/TRBV12-4 | TGTGCCAGCAGTACACAGGGGGTTGGCGGGGAGCTGTTTTTT | CASSTQGVGGELFF
- | many | TRBJ1-2 | TRBV4-3 | TGCGCCAGCAGCCAGCTGCGCGGTTATGGCTACACCTTC | CASSQLRGYGYTF
- | many | TRBJ2-1 | TRBV20-1 | TGCAGTGCCACTGACGCCGGCAGCGGAGTCAGCTCCTACAATGAGCAGTTCTTC | CSATDAGSGVSSYNEQFF
TRBD2 | few | TRBJ2-7 | TRBV20-1 | TGCAGTGCGTTTGTGGCGGGAGTCTCTTACGAGCAGTACTTC | CSAFVAGVSYEQYF
TRBD1 | many | TRBJ2-1 | TRBV12-5 | TGTGCTAGTGGTTTCCGGGACAGTTACAATGAGCAGTTCTTC | CASGFRDSYNEQFF
TRBD1 | - | TRBJ1-5 | TRBV6-1 | TGTGCCAGCAGTGGGACAGGGTCGGGCAATCAGCCCCAGCATTTT | CASSGTGSGNQPQHF
TRBD1 | many | TRBJ1-2 | TRBV28 | TGTGCCAGCAGTTTGACCGACGGGGACAGGGTCGGCTACACCTTC | CASSLTDGDRVGYTF
- | few | TRBJ2-2 | TRBV29-1 | TGCAGCGGTGGGCAAACCGGGGAGCTGTTTTTT | CSGGQTGELFF
- | many | TRBJ2-7 | TRBV11-1 | TGTGCCAGCAGCTTAGAAGGGACGGACTCCTACGAGCAGTACTTC | CASSLEGTDSYEQYF
- | few | TRBJ1-1 | TRBV12-3/TRBV12-4 | TGTGCCAGCAGTTTGGAGCCTGAAGCTTTCTTT | CASSLEPEAFF
- | many | TRBJ1-5 | TRBV15 | TGTGCCACCAAACGAACAGCCATAGGGTCGTATAGCAATCAGCCCCAGCATTTT | CATKRTAIGSYSNQPQHF
TRBD2 | few | TRBJ2-1 | TRBV20-1 | TGCAGTGCTAGAGCGGGAGGGCCTCCCTACAATGAGCAGTTCTTC | CSARAGGPPYNEQFF
- | few | TRBJ2-3 | TRBV7-9 | TGTGCCAGCAGCCCCCGCCTGGATACGCAGTATTTT | CASSPRLDTQYF
TRBD1 | many | TRBJ2-2 | TRBV5-1 | TGCGCCAGCAGCCTAGGACAGGGAGACACCGGGGAGCTGTTTTTT | CASSLGQGDTGELFF
- | many | TRBJ1-4 | TRBV6-1 | TGTGCCAGCAGTGACGGGTCAACTAATGAAAAACTGTTTTTT | CASSDGSTNEKLFF
- | - | TRBJ2-3 | TRBV7-6 | TGTGCCAGCAGCTTAGCGCCCGACAGACCCGATACGCAGTATTTT | CASSLAPDRPDTQYF
- | - | TRBJ1-6 | TRBV24-1 | TGTGCCCCCAGGGAAACCTATAATTCACCCCTCCACTTT | CAPRETYNSPLHF
- | few | TRBJ2-3 | TRBV7-3 | TGTGCCAGCAGCTTTTTACCGGGAGAGGATACGCAGTATTTT | CASSFLPGEDTQYF
- | many | TRBJ1-5 | TRBV7-9 | TGTGCCAGCAGCTTAGGGGCCAGGGATGGCAATCAGCCCCAGCATTTT | CASSLGARDGNQPQHF
- | few | TRBJ1-1 | TRBV15 | TGTGCCACCAGCAGGGGGTATGGCAGTTTAAACACTGAAGCTTTCTTT | CATSRGYGSLNTEAFF
TRBD1 | - | TRBJ2-7 | TRBV20-1 | TGCAGTGCTAGAAGAAGGGGGCTTCCTTACGAGCAGTACTTC | CSARRRGLPYEQYF
TRBD1 | many | TRBJ1-5 | TRBV20-1 | TGCAGTGCCTCGACAGGGAGTCAGCCCCAGCATTTT | CSASTGSQPQHF
- | many | TRBJ2-1 | TRBV7-3 | TGTGCCAGCAGCTTGAGAAGCGTTTCCCACAATGAGCAGTTCTTC | CASSLRSVSHNEQFF
- | many | TRBJ1-2 | TRBV6-1 | TGTGCCAGCAGTGAAATGGTGGCTTCCAACTATGGCTACACCTTC | CASSEMVASNYGYTF
- | - | TRBJ2-3 | TRBV5-1 | TGCGCCAGCAGCTTGAGGTTGGCGGATACGCAGTATTTT | CASSLRLADTQYF
TRBD1 | - | TRBJ2-7 | TRBV29-1 | TGCAGCGTAGGTCCCTCAGGGGGTACCTACGAGCAGTACTTC | CSVGPSGGTYEQYF
- | many | TRBJ2-1 | TRBV11-2 | TGTGCCAGCAGCCTTCGTTGGGGATCCTACAATGAGCAGTTCTTC | CASSLRWGSYNEQFF
- | many | TRBJ1-2 | TRBV20-1 | TGCAGTGCTAGCATCATGGCTGGCTACACCTTC | CSASIMAGYTF
- | - | TRBJ2-7 | TRBV6-1 | TGTGCCAGCCCGATTCAGGGCCAGGTCTACGAGCAGTACTTC | CASPIQGQVYEQYF
- | few | TRBJ2-7 | TRBV11-1 | TGTGCCAGCAGCCTCGAAAGCGACCTTAACTACGAGCAGTACTTC | CASSLESDLNYEQYF
- | few | TRBJ2-7 | TRBV12-3/TRBV12-4 | TGTGCCAGCAGTACAGGGATGGGCGAGCAGTACTTC | CASSTGMGEQYF
- | many | TRBJ2-2 | TRBV5-1 | TGCGCCAGCAGCTTGAGGGACACCGGGGAGCTGTTTTTT | CASSLRDTGELFF
TRBD1 | - | TRBJ1-1 | TRBV12-5 | TGTGCTAGTGGTTTGGTTCCGAAACAGGGGGAAGACACTGAAGCTTTCTTT | CASGLVPKQGEDTEAFF